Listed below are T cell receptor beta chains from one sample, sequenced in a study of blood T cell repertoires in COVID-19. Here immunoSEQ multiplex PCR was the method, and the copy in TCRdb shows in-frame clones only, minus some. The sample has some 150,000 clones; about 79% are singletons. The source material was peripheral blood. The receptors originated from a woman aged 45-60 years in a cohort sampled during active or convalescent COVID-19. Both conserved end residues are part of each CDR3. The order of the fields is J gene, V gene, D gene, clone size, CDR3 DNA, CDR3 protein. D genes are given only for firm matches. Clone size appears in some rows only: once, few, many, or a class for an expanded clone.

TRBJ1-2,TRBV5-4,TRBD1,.,TGTGCCAGCAGCTTCACTGGACAGGGGGCCTATGGCTACACCTTC,CASSFTGQGAYGYTF
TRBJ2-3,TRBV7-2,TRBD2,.,TGTGCCAGCAGCTTAGATGGGACTAGCGGGGCGGATACGCAGTATTTT,CASSLDGTSGADTQYF
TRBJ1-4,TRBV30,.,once,TGTGCCTGGAGTCTGGCAGGGAGGTCAGCGACAACTAATGAAAAACTGTTTTTT,CAWSLAGRSATTNEKLFF
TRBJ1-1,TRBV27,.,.,TGTGCCAGCAGTCCACTTCCTCCCCGGGGGAACACTGAAGCTTTCTTT,CASSPLPPRGNTEAFF
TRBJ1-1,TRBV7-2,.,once,TGTGCCAGCAGCCAGCCCCGTGGGGCGGTGACTGAAGCTTTCTTT,CASSQPRGAVTEAFF
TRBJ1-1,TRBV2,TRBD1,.,TGTGCCAGCAGACAGGGGGTAGGGACTGAAGCTTTCTTT,CASRQGVGTEAFF
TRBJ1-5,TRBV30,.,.,TGTGCCTGGAGTGGCGGGGTCGGTCAGCCCCAGCATTTT,CAWSGGVGQPQHF
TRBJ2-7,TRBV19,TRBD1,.,TGTGCCAGTAGTATCCAGACAGGGGGGTACGAGCAGTACTTC,CASSIQTGGYEQYF
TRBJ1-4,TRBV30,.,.,TGTGCCTGGACCCCGGGACACCTAAAAAGGGAAAAACTGTTTTTT,CAWTPGHLKREKLFF
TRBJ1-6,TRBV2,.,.,TGTGCCAGCAGTGAAGAGAGGGAGATCTCACCCCTCCACTTT,CASSEEREISPLHF
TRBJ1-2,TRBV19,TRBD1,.,TGTGCCAGTAGTAAGACAGGGGAGAGTGGCTACACCTTC,CASSKTGESGYTF
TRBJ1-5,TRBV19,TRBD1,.,TGTGCCAGCGACCGGGACAGCAACCACAATCAGCCCCAGCATTTT,CASDRDSNHNQPQHF
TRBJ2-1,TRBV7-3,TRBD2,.,TGTGCCAGCAGCAGATACGGGGGGGCCTCCTACAATGAGCAGTTCTTC,CASSRYGGASYNEQFF
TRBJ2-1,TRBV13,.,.,TGTGCCAGCTACTCACAGGGAGGGTCCTACAATGAGCAGTTCTTC,CASYSQGGSYNEQFF
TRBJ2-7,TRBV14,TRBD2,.,TGTGCCAGCAGCCGACTAGCGGGGATCTACGAGCAGTACTTC,CASSRLAGIYEQYF
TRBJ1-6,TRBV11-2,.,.,TGTGCCAGCAAGTCAGGGTCCTATAATTCACCCCTCCACTTT,CASKSGSYNSPLHF
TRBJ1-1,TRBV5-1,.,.,TGCGCCAGCAGCTTGGGATCGGGGATGGTAGCTGAAGCTTTCTTT,CASSLGSGMVAEAFF
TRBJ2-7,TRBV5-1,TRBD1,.,TGCGCCAGCAGCTCGGGACAGGGAGGGAACGAGCAGTACTTC,CASSSGQGGNEQYF
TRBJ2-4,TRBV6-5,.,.,TGTGCCAGCAGTTACTACCCAGGGTCCACCGCCCAGTACTTC,CASSYYPGSTAQYF
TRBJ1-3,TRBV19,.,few,TGTGCCAGTAACAGTCGAGGGAGCCATACTGGAAACACCATATATTTT,CASNSRGSHTGNTIYF
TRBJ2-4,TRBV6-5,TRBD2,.,TGTGCCAGCCACCTAGCGGGCCATCAAAACATTCAGTACTTC,CASHLAGHQNIQYF
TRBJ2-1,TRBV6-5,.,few,TGTGCCAGCATAGGACACAACAACAATGAGCAGTTCTTC,CASIGHNNNEQFF
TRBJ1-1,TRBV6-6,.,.,TGTGCCAGCAGTTACGGGGGGGGCACTGAAGCTTTCTTT,CASSYGGGTEAFF
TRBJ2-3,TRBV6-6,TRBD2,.,TGTGCCAGCAGCCAGCCGGGACTAGCTACAGATACGCAGTATTTT,CASSQPGLATDTQYF
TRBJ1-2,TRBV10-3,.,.,TGTGCCATCATGGCAGGGGCGACCAACTATGGCTACACCTTC,CAIMAGATNYGYTF
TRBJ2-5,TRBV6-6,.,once,TGTGCCAGCAACGTACTAGGGAAAGAGACCCAGTACTTC,CASNVLGKETQYF
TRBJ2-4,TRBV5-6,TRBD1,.,TGTGCCAGCAGCTTCCGGGGACAGGGACTAGCCAAAAACATTCAGTACTTC,CASSFRGQGLAKNIQYF
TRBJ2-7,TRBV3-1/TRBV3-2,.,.,TGTGCCAGCAGTCAGTTCCGGGACACATCCTACGAGCAGTACTTC,CASSQFRDTSYEQYF
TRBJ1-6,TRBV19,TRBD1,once,TGTGCCAGTGCTGGGACAGGGTATAATTCACCCCTCCACTTT,CASAGTGYNSPLHF
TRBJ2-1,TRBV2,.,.,TGTGCCAGCGCCTCCGGCAGGCCAAGCTCCTACAATGAGCAGTTCTTC,CASASGRPSSYNEQFF
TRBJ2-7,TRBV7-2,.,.,TGTGCCAGCAGCTCTAATCCGAACTACGAGCAGTACTTC,CASSSNPNYEQYF
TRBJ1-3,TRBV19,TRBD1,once,TGTGCCAGCAGTCGACAGGGGACTGGAAACACCATATATTTT,CASSRQGTGNTIYF
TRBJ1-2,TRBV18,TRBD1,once,TGTGCCAGCTCACCATTCCGGGACAGCGCTAACTATGGCTACACCTTC,CASSPFRDSANYGYTF
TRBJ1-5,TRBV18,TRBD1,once,TGTGCCAGCTCAGGGACAGGGGCTGGCAATCAGCCCCAGCATTTT,CASSGTGAGNQPQHF
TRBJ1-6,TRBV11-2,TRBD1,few,TGTGCCAGCAGCCAAGGGACAGCTTATAATTCACCCCTCCACTTT,CASSQGTAYNSPLHF
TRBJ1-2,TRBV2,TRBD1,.,TGTGCCAGCGCAACGAACAGGGGGCCTGGTGGCTACACCTTC,CASATNRGPGGYTF
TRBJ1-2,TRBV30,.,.,TGTGCCTGCAAAAAAGCCAACTATGGCTACACCTTC,CACKKANYGYTF
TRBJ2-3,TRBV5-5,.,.,TGTGCCAGCAGCCCCCCGACTCGGCCTATCACAGATACGCAGTATTTT,CASSPPTRPITDTQYF
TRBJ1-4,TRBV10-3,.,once,TGTGCCACGGCCCTGGGAGGGGGGGCAACTAATGAAAAACTGTTTTTT,CATALGGGATNEKLFF
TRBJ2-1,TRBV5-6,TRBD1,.,TGTGCCAGCAGCGGACAGGGGGTCGTAAATGAGCAGTTCTTC,CASSGQGVVNEQFF